These 32 T cell receptor beta chains originate from one sample sequenced in a study of control samples from healthy donors and cancer patients. TCRdb keeps only in-frame clones here, not all; method: immunoSEQ multiplex PCR. Counted here are some 150,000 clones, 75% to 95% occurring once; the ten biggest clones make up under 9%. Sequenced: blood. These receptor sequences come from a man aged 18-30 years in good health.

This clone was seen once. The chain joins TRBV5-1 to TRBJ2-2; possibly TRBD2 for D (6 bases). The CDR3 contains 14 residues. Between the trimmed V and J ends, which lost 5 bases and 4 bases, there was a span of 12 bases. Germline V CDR1 and CDR2: SGHRS, YFSETQ. The DNA for the CDR3 is TGCGCCAGCAGGGGTAGGGAGGTCACCGGGGAGCTGTTTTTT. This sequence encodes CASRGREVTGELFF.

The V call is TRBV4-2, the J call TRBJ1-1; D uncertain. Trimming removed 0 bases from V and 0 bases from J, with 14 bases in between. The CDR3 consists of 17 residues. CDR1 LGHNA and CDR2 YNFKEQ come from the germline V gene. The CDR3 reads CASSQDPGGPMNTEAFF. The CDR3 region has the DNA TGTGCCAGCAGCCAAGATCCGGGAGGCCCCATGAACACTGAAGCTTTCTTT.

This chain connects TRBV19 to TRBJ1-1; weak D call: TRBD1 (5 bases). Trimming stripped 5 bases from V and 4 bases from J, with 14 bases between. The CDR3 has 14 residues. CDR1 and CDR2 from the germline V gene are LNHDA and SQIVND (reference sequence). CDR3 loop: CASSAQGGSTEAFF. In nucleotides, the CDR3 is TGTGCCAGTAGTGCGCAGGGCGGATCCACTGAAGCTTTCTTT.

This clone was seen a single time. This chain links TRBV9 with TRBJ2-7; D call uncertain. Per germline, CDR1 SGDLS and CDR2 YYNGEE. The CDR3 runs to 15 residues. V gave up 0 bases and J gave up 2 bases, with 12 bases separating them. The CDR3 region is CASSVDAGGPYEQYF. Here the CDR3 DNA reads TGTGCCAGCAGCGTAGATGCCGGCGGACCCTACGAGCAGTACTTC.

The chain is built from TRBV5-1 and TRBJ2-2; 12 positions match TRBD1. Losses at the gene ends were 3 bases for V and 5 bases for J; bases not matched to a gene: 11. The CDR3 loop spans 18 amino acids. CDR1 and CDR2 from the germline V gene are SGHRS and YFSETQ. The CDR3 region is CASSYSGTGGLVTGELFF. In nucleotides, the CDR3 is TGCGCCAGCAGCTACTCCGGGACAGGGGGCCTTGTGACCGGGGAGCTGTTTTTT.

This rearrangement joins TRBV5-1 to TRBJ2-7; D might be TRBD1 or TRBD2, each matching 5 bases. V was trimmed by 4 bases and J by 1 base, leaving 21 bases between them. The CDR3 has 17 residues. Germline-derived CDR1 and CDR2 are SGHRS and YFSETQ. The CDR3 is CASSLQPGPDRSYEQYF. The CDR3 nucleotides read TGCGCCAGCAGCCTTCAACCGGGACCCGACAGATCCTACGAGCAGTACTTC.

The chain couples TRBV19 to TRBJ1-6; 12 nucleotides match TRBD1. The trim removed 4 bases at V and 7 bases at J, leaving 5 bases unmatched. CDR1 and CDR2 from the germline V gene are LNHDA and SQIVND (reference sequence). This CDR3 has 16 residues. Here the CDR3 DNA reads TGTGCCAGTAGTACCGGGACAGGGGGCTGGAATTCACCCCTCCACTTT. Residues: CASSTGTGGWNSPLHF.

This chain uses TRBV7-3 with TRBJ1-1, with TRBD1 as a possible D gene (6 bases). The CDR3 is 13 amino acids. Germline V gene sequence: CDR1 SGHTA, CDR2 FQGTGA. Trimming left V 6 bases short and J 0 bases short, with 8 bases between. DNA of the CDR3: TGTGCCAGCAGTCGGGACATGAACACTGAAGCTTTCTTT. It is translated as CASSRDMNTEAFF. Variable domain in full (rest from reference TRBV7-3 and TRBJ1-1): GAGVSQTPSNKVTEKGKYVELRCDPISGHTALYWYRQSLGQGPEFLIYFQGTGAADDSGLPNDRFFAVRPEGSVSTLKIQRTERGDSAVYLCASSRDMNTEAFFGQGTRLTVV.

This clone was found a few times. The DNA of the CDR3 is TGTGCCAGCAGCACAGGGGGCGGAGCCTACGAGCAGTACTTC. Amino acids: CASSTGGGAYEQYF. The chain recombines TRBV4-2 with TRBJ2-7, with 9 bases matching TRBD1. V shed 5 bases and J 2 bases; nucleotides not matched to a gene: 4. The CDR3 spans 14 residues. Germline V gene sequence: CDR1 LGHNA, CDR2 YNFKEQ.

This clone was observed once. This chain joins TRBV27 and TRBJ2-7; no firm D call. The ends were cut back, 3 bases at V and 4 bases at J, with 10 bases in the middle. Germline loops: CDR1 MNHEY, CDR2 SMNVEV (reference sequence). The CDR3 is made up of 13 amino acids. CDR3 loop: CASSLSRFYEQYF. The CDR3 DNA sequence: TGTGCCAGCAGTTTGTCCAGGTTTTACGAGCAGTACTTC.

This clone was found once. The gene calls are TRBV27 and TRBJ2-1; 8 bases are a match to TRBD1. J gave up 5 bases and V 6 bases, and 6 bases lay outside the gene matches. CDR1 and CDR2 (germline): MNHEY, SMNVEV (reference sequence). The CDR3 has 14 amino acids. The CDR3 sequence: CASRTSDRDNEQFF. DNA for the CDR3: TGTGCCAGCAGGACCTCGGACAGGGACAATGAGCAGTTCTTC.

V usage is TRBV4-3 and J usage is TRBJ2-3; maybe TRBD2 (5 bases). V lost 3 bases and J lost 6, with 13 bases in between. From germline, CDR1 is LGHNA and CDR2 YSLEER. This CDR3 has 14 residues. The CDR3 DNA reads TGCGCCAGCAGCCACGAAGGACTGGTCGATACGCAGTATTTT. As protein: CASSHEGLVDTQYF.

The chain links TRBV3-1 (or the pseudogene TRBV3-2) to TRBJ2-7, with D possibly matching TRBD1 (6 bases). The CDR3 contains 13 residues. The V and J ends lost 1 base and 2 bases respectively, with 6 bases between them. The V gene's germline CDR1 is LGHDT and CDR2 YNNKEL (reference sequence). The CDR3, as DNA: TGTGCCAGCAGCCAAGGACAGGCCTACGAGCAGTACTTC. The encoded protein is CASSQGQAYEQYF.

The chain combines TRBV2 with TRBJ2-5; D is possibly TRBD2 (5 bases). The germline CDR1 and CDR2 sequences are SNHLY and FYNNEI. Trimming cost V 7 bases and J 0 bases, with 9 bases left between them. This CDR3 comprises 13 residues. The chain's CDR3 is CASTRLYQETQYF. DNA of the CDR3: TGTGCCAGCACCAGACTATACCAAGAGACCCAGTACTTC.

The chain combines TRBV13 with TRBJ2-1, with 7 bases lining up with TRBD1. J gave up 5 bases and V 2 bases, and 3 bases lay outside the gene matches. The CDR3 totals 14 residues. Germline V gives CDR1 PRHDT, CDR2 FYEKMQ (reference sequence). In nucleotides, the CDR3 is TGTGCCAGCAGCTTACCGGGACAGAACAATGAGCAGTTCTTC. It codes for CASSLPGQNNEQFF. The variable domain in full, with the rest retrieved from reference TRBV13 and TRBJ2-1, is AAGVIQSPRHLIKEKRETATLKCYPIPRHDTVYWYQQGPGQDPQFLISFYEKMQSDKGSIPDRFSAQQFSDYHSELNMSSLELGDSALYFCASSLPGQNNEQFFGPGTRLTVL.

This chain joins TRBV6-6 and TRBJ1-5; D is undetermined. Germline values: CDR1 MNHNY, CDR2 SVGAGI (reference sequence). Trimming cost V 8 bases and J 5 bases, with 13 bases left between them. CDR3 length: 13 residues. In DNA, the CDR3 is TGTGCCAGCGGCGAGGCGGCGGATCAGCCCCAGCATTTT. It yields the protein CASGEAADQPQHF.

The chain has TRBV7-7 and TRBJ2-1; D ambiguous. Per the germline V gene, CDR1 is SSHAT and CDR2 is FNYEAQ (reference sequence). V was cut by 6 bases and J by 8 bases, with 23 bases left in between. This CDR3 comprises 16 residues. The CDR3 DNA follows: TGTGCCAGCAGTCAAGGTCGTCTCGTAGGTGGGGATGAGCAGTTCTTC. Amino acid sequence: CASSQGRLVGGDEQFF.

This chain uses TRBV5-5 with TRBJ1-1, with a tentative D call TRBD1 (5 bases). The CDR3 totals 13 residues. V lost 4 bases and J lost 3, with 10 bases in between. The V gene's germline CDR1 is SGHKS and CDR2 YYEKEE (reference sequence). CDR3 bases: TGTGCCAGCAGCATAGCAGGGTACACTGAAGCTTTCTTT. This encodes CASSIAGYTEAFF.

The chain carries TRBV21-1 and TRBJ1-1; the table gives TRBD1 as D, unverified against the DNA. TRBV21-1 is marked as a pseudogene. This CDR3 comprises 17 residues. CDR3 residues: CASSKILLTGGLTEAFF. The CDR3 bases are TGTGCCAGCAGCAAAATCCTACTGACAGGGGGCTTAACTGAAGCTTTCTTT.

The chain employs TRBV7-8 and TRBJ1-1, with a tentative D call TRBD1 (5 bases). Looked up from germline, CDR1 is SGHVS and CDR2 is FQNEAQ. This CDR3 region has 14 residues. V lost 1 base and J 1 base, leaving 7 bases between the germline ends. In nucleotides, the CDR3 is TGTGCCAGCAGCTTAGGGGGGGAGAACACTGAAGCTTTCTTT. Translation gives CASSLGGENTEAFF.

The V gene is TRBV6-5, the J gene TRBJ2-6; D unclear. CDR3 length: 14 residues. Trimming took off 5 bases at V and 5 bases at J, with 10 bases between the two ends. CDR1 MNHEY and CDR2 SVGAGI come from the germline V gene. CDR3 amino acids: CASSPEWRANVLTF. DNA of the CDR3: TGTGCCAGCAGTCCCGAGTGGAGGGCCAACGTCCTGACTTTC.

This clone has only one observation. The rearrangement joins TRBV7-2 to TRBJ2-1; 13 bases map to TRBD2. With V trimmed by 3 bases and J by 6 bases, 2 bases remained unmatched. In germline, CDR1 is SGHTA, CDR2 FQGNSA. This CDR3 is built from 15 residues. CDR3 amino acids: CASSFTSGGGNEQFF. The CDR3 DNA is TGTGCCAGCAGCTTTACTAGCGGGGGGGGCAATGAGCAGTTCTTC.

There are a few counts of this clone. The chain uses TRBV7-9 and TRBJ1-3, with D perhaps TRBD1 (6 bases). Trimming shortened V by 6 bases and J by 8 bases, and 17 bases separated the two germline ends. Germline loops: CDR1 SEHNR, CDR2 FQNEAQ (reference sequence). This CDR3 comprises 14 residues. The CDR3 DNA is TGTGCCAGCAGTCAAGCCCGGGGGCCAGACACCATATATTTT. It yields the protein CASSQARGPDTIYF.

This clone appeared once. V and J are TRBV6-5 and TRBJ2-1, with unresolved D. Germline V lookup: CDR1 MNHEY, CDR2 SVGAGI. Deletions cut 0 bases from V and 12 bases from J, with 12 bases between. The CDR3 consists of 13 residues. Here the CDR3 reads CASSYSFLEGQFF. CDR3 DNA sequence: TGTGCCAGCAGTTACTCGTTTTTGGAAGGGCAGTTCTTC.

The chain links TRBV29-1 to TRBJ2-3, with a weak D call TRBD2 (6 bases). This CDR3 region has 13 residues. Germline loops: CDR1 SQVTM, CDR2 ANQGSEA. V was clipped by 0 bases and J by 5 bases, with 9 bases between them. The CDR3 nucleotides read TGCAGCGTTGAAGAAGGAGGGAAAGATACGCAGTATTTT. Protein product: CSVEEGGKDTQYF.

A single count supports this clone. The V call is TRBV4-2, the J call TRBJ2-7; 8 positions agree with TRBD2. The CDR3 has 16 residues. Trimming cost V 3 bases and J 1 base; bases outside gene matches: 8. Germline V gene data show CDR1 as LGHNA and CDR2 as YNFKEQ. The CDR3 is CASSQGLSGGSYEQYF. The CDR3 DNA sequence: TGTGCCAGCAGCCAGGGCTTGAGCGGGGGTTCCTACGAGCAGTACTTC.

The chain joins TRBV27 to TRBJ1-6, with 7 nucleotides matching TRBD1. CDR1 is MNHEY and CDR2 is SMNVEV in the germline V gene (reference sequence). Trimming at V came to 5 bases and at J to 5 bases, leaving 9 bases not matched to a gene. This CDR3 has 16 residues. CDR3 DNA: TGTGCCAGCAGTCTACTGGGACAGCGGGATAATTCACCCCTCCACTTT. Amino acids: CASSLLGQRDNSPLHF.

This chain links TRBV5-1 with TRBJ2-3; TRBD1 matches at 10 bases. This CDR3 is built from 14 residues. CDR1 SGHRS and CDR2 YFSETQ come from the germline V gene. V lost 4 bases to trimming and J lost 5 bases; unmatched junction nucleotides: 4. The CDR3 DNA reads as TGCGCCAGCAGCAAACGGACAGGGGGAGATACGCAGTATTTT. Translation: CASSKRTGGDTQYF.

The chain carries TRBV5-1 and TRBJ2-1; D may be TRBD2 (5 bases). Germline V gives CDR1 SGHRS, CDR2 YFSETQ. Trimming stripped 0 bases from V and 9 bases from J, with 16 bases between. This CDR3 is 15 amino acids long. The CDR3 nucleotides are TGCGCCAGCAGCTTGGGGATCCCCAGAGAGGGTGAGCAGTTCTTC. Translation: CASSLGIPREGEQFF.

The chain is built from TRBV19 and TRBJ2-2, with a tentative D call TRBD2 (5 bases). The CDR3 is made up of 16 amino acids. V lost 5 bases and J lost 6, with 19 bases in between. Germline V gene sequence: CDR1 LNHDA, CDR2 SQIVND (reference sequence). For the CDR3, the DNA is TGTGCCAGTAGTCCTCAATATAACGTGAGGGCCGGGGAGCTGTTTTTT. Translated, it gives CASSPQYNVRAGELFF.

This chain connects TRBV4-1 to TRBJ1-1; 10 bases are shared with TRBD1. The junction had 11 bases not matched to a gene; V was cut back by 3 bases and J by 4 bases. Germline V gene lookup returns CDR1 MGHRA and CDR2 YSYEKL. The CDR3 extends over 17 amino acids. The DNA of the CDR3 is TGCGCCAGCAGCCATGTACCGGGACAGGGGACGGGCACTGAAGCTTTCTTT. Translation: CASSHVPGQGTGTEAFF.

V is TRBV5-4 and J is TRBJ2-2; D uncertain. The CDR3 length is 17 residues. CDR1 and CDR2 from the germline V gene are SGHNT and YYREEE (reference sequence). V was shortened by 0 bases and J by 0 bases, with 12 bases between the two germline ends. The CDR3 here is CASSLGLGMTNTGELFF. The CDR3 DNA reads as TGTGCCAGCAGCTTGGGGTTAGGGATGACGAACACCGGGGAGCTGTTTTTT.